The TCR beta chain described here comes from a study of neoadjuvant nivolumab and ipilimumab in lung cancer. Overall study findings and caveats: TCR richness and clonality were higher in tumors than adjacent uninvolved lung.

Using immunoSEQ multiplex PCR, the repertoire was profiled, and TCRdb retains in-frame clones only, with some absent. The sample records 9,500 to 10,000 clones, around 81% being singletons. Turning to this clone: The antigen is undetermined.

V was shortened by 4 bases and J by 1 base, with 15 bases between the two germline ends. CDR3 size: 16 residues. Germline V CDR1 and CDR2: SGHNT, YYREEE (reference sequence). This TCR came from an adult with non-small cell lung cancer. The J gene is TRBJ2-1, the V gene TRBV5-4, with a tentative D call TRBD1 (5 bases). Sequenced material: peripheral blood, taken before neoadjuvant nivolumab, alone or with ipilimumab. The CDR3 DNA follows: TGTGCCAGCAGCCTTTCGACAGCACCATCCTACAATGAGCAGTTCTTC. Translated, it gives CASSLSTAPSYNEQFF.